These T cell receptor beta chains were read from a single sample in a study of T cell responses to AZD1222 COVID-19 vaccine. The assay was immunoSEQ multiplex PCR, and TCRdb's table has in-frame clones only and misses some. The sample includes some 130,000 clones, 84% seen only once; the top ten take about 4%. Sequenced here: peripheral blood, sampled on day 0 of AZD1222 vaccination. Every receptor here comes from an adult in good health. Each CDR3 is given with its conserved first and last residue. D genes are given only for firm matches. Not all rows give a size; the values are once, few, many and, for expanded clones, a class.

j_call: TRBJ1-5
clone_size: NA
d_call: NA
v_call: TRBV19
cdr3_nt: TGTGCCAGTACTCTCCCGGGGGTCACCGAGCAGCCCCAGCATTTT
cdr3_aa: CASTLPGVTEQPQHF

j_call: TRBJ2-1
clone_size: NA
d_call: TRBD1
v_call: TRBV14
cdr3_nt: TGTGCCAGCAGCCGGAGGACAGGCTCTTACAATGAGCAGTTCTTC
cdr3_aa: CASSRRTGSYNEQFF

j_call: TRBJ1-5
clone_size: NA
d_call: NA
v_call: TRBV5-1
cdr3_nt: TGCGCCAGCAGCTTGTCACCTAATCAGCCCCAGCATTTT
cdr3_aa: CASSLSPNQPQHF

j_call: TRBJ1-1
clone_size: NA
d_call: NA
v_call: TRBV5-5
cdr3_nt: TGTGCCAGCAGCTCTCAGGGTTTGAACACTGAAGCTTTCTTT
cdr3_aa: CASSSQGLNTEAFF

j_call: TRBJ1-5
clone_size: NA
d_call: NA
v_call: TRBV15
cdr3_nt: TGTGCCACCAGCCCGAATGGAAATCAGCCCCAGCATTTT
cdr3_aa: CATSPNGNQPQHF

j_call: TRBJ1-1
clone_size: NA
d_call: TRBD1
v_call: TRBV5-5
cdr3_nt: TGTGCCAGCAGCTTCGGGACAGGGATGAACACTGAAGCTTTCTTT
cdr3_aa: CASSFGTGMNTEAFF

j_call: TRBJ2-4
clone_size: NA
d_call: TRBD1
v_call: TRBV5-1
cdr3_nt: TGCGCCAGCAGCCCACAGGGGCTACTGAAGTACTTC
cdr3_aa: CASSPQGLLKYF

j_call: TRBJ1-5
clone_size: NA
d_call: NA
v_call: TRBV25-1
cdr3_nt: TGTGCCAGCAGTAGCAGGGTAAACAATCAGCCCCAGCATTTT
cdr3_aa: CASSSRVNNQPQHF

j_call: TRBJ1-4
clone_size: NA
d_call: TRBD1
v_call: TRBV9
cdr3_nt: TGTGCCAGCAGCACGTGGGACAGCCCAAATGAAAAACTGTTTTTT
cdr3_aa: CASSTWDSPNEKLFF

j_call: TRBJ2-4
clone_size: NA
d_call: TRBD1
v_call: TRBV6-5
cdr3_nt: TGTGCCAGCAGCCCGGGACAGGGCGATACAAACATTCAGTACTTC
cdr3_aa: CASSPGQGDTNIQYF

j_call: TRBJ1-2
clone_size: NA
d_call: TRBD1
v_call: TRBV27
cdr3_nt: TGTGCCAGCAGTCCGACAGGGGTCCGAGGCTACACCTTC
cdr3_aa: CASSPTGVRGYTF

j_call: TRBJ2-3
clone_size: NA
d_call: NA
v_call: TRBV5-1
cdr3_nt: TGCGCCAGCAGTACGGAGCCTCTCGATACGCAGTATTTT
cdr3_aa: CASSTEPLDTQYF

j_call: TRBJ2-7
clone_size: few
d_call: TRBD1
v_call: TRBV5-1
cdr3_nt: TGCGCCAGTGGCCAGGGGGCATTGTACGAGCAGTACTTC
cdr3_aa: CASGQGALYEQYF

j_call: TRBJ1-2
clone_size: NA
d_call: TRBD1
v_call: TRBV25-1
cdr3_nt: TGTGCCAGCAGTACCGGGACAGGGAGTAACCTAACTGGCTACACCTTC
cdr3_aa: CASSTGTGSNLTGYTF

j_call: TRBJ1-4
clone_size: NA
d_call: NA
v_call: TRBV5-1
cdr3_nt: TGCGCCAGCAGCCCACGGGGTAATGAAAAACTGTTTTTT
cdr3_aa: CASSPRGNEKLFF

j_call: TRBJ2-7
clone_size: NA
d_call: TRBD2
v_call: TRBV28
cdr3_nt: TGTGCCAGCAGTTTGGGGGCCGGGGGGGTATACGAGCAGTACTTC
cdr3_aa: CASSLGAGGVYEQYF

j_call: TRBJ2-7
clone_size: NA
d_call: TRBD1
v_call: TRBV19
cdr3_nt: TGTGCCAGTAGTAGGACAGGGGGAGGCGAGCAGTACTTC
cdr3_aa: CASSRTGGGEQYF

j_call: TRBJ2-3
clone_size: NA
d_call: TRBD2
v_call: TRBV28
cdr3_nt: TGTGCCAGCAGTTTAGGGCGGGGGGGACTTGTCACGCAGTATTTT
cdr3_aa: CASSLGRGGLVTQYF

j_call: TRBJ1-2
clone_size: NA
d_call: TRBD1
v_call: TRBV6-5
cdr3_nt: TGTGCCAGCAGAGCGGACAGGATCTATGGCTACACCTTC
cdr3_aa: CASRADRIYGYTF

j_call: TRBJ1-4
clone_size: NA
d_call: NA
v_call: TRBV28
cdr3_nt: TGTGCCAGCAGTTTACCCCCGCAGGCGGAAAAACTGTTTTTT
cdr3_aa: CASSLPPQAEKLFF

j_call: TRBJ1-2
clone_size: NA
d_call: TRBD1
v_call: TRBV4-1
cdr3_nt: TGCGCCAGCAGCCAATCCTCTGGACAGGACTGGGATGGCTACACCTTC
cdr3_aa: CASSQSSGQDWDGYTF

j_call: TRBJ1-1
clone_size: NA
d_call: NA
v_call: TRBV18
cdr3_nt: TGTGCCAGCTCACCATCTGTCATGAACACTGAAGCTTTCTTT
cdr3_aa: CASSPSVMNTEAFF

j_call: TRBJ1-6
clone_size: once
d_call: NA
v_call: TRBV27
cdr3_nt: TGTGCCAGCAGTTTATCCTACACAGTGAATTCACCCCTCCACTTT
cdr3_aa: CASSLSYTVNSPLHF

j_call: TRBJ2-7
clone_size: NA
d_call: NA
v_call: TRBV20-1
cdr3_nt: TGCAGTGCTAGTGGGGGATATTCTTACGAGCAGTACTTC
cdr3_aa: CSASGGYSYEQYF

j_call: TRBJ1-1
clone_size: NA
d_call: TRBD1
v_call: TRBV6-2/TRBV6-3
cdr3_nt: TGTGCCAGCAGTTCCCAACTGGGACAGTTAGCTTTCTTT
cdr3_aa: CASSSQLGQLAFF

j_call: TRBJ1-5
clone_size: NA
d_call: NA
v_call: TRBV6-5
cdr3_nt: TGTGCCAGCAGTTCCCAACCGAATCAGCCCCAGCATTTT
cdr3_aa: CASSSQPNQPQHF

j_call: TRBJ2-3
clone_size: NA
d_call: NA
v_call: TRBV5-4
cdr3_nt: TGTGCCAGCAGCTTGACAACAGCCCCAGCTGATACGCAGTATTTT
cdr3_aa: CASSLTTAPADTQYF

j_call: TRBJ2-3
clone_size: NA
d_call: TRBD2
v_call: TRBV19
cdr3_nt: TGTGCCAGTAAGGCCGTAGCGGGGGGGGACACAGATACGCAGTATTTT
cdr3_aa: CASKAVAGGDTDTQYF